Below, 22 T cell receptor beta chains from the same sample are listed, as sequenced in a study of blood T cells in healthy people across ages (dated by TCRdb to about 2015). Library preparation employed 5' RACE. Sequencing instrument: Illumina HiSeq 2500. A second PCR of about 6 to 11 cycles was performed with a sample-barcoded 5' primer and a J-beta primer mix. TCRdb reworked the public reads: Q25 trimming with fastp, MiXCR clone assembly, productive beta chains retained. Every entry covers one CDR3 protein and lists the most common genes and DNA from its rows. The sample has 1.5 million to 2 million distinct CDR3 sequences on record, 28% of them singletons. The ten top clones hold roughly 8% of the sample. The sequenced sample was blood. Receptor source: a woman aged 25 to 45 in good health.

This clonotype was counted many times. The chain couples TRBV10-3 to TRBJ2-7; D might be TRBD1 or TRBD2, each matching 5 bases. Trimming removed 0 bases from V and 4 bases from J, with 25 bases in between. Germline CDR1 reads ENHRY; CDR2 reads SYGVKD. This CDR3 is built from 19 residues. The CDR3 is CAISESAVRGPGSGYEQYF. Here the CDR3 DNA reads TGTGCCATCAGTGAGTCGGCTGTCCGGGGCCCCGGATCGGGATACGAGCAGTACTTC.

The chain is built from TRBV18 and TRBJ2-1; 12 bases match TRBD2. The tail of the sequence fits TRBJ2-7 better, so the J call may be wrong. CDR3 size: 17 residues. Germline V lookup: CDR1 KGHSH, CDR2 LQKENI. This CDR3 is CASSPRTSGISYNEQYF. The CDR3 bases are TGTGCCAGCTCACCTCGGACTAGCGGGATTTCCTACAATGAGCAGTACTTC.

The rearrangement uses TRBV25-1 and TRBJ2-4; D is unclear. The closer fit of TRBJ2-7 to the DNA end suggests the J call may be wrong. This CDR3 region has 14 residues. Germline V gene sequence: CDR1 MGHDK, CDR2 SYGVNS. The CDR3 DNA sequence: TGTGCCAGCAGTGAATCCCCGGATTCCTACGAGCAGTACTTC. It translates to CASSESPDSYEQYF.

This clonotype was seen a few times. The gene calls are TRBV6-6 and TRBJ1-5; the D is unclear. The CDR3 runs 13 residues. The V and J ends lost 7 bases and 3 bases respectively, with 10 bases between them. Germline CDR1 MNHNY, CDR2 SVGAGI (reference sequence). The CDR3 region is CASTAYFNQPQHF. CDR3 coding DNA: TGTGCCAGCACGGCGTATTTCAATCAGCCCCAGCATTTT.

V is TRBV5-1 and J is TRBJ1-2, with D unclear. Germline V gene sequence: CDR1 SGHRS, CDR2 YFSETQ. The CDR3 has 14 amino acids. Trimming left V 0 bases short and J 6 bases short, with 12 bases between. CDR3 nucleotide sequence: TGCGCCAGCAGCTTGGTTCCGGGAACCCATGGCTACACCTTC. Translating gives CASSLVPGTHGYTF.

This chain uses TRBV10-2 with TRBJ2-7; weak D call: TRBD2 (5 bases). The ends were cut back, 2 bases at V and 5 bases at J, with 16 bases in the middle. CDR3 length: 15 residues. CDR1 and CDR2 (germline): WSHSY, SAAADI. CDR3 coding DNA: TGCGCCAGCAGTGAGGGAGTTCGGAACGGGGACGAGCAGTACTTC. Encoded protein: CASSEGVRNGDEQYF.

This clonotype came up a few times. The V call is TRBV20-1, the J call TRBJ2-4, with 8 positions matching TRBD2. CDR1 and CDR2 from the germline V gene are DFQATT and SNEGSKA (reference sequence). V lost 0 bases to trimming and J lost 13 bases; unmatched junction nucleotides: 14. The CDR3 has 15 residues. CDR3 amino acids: CSAREGSGSKHEQYF. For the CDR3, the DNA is TGCAGTGCTAGAGAGGGGAGCGGGAGCAAGCATGAGCAGTACTTC.

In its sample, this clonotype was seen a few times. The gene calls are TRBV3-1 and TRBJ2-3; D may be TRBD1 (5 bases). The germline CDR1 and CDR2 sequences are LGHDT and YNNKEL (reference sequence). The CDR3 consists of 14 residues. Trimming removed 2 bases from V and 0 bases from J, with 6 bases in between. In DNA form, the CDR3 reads TGTGCCAGCAGCCAAAGACAGAGCACAGATACGCAGTATTTT. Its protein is CASSQRQSTDTQYF.

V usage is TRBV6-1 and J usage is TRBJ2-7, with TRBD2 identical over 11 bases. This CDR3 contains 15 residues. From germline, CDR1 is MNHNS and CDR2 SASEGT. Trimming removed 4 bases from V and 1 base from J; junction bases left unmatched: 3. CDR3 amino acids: CASSVLAGVSYEQYF. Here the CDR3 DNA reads TGTGCCAGCAGTGTACTAGCGGGAGTATCCTACGAGCAGTACTTC.

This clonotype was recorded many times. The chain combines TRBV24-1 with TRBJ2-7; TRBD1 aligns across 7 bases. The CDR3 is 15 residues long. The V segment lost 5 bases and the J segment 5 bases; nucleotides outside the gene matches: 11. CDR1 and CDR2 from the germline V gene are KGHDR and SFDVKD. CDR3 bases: TGTGCCACCAGTGCCTCCGGGACAGCTTTCCACGAGCAGTACTTC. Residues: CATSASGTAFHEQYF.

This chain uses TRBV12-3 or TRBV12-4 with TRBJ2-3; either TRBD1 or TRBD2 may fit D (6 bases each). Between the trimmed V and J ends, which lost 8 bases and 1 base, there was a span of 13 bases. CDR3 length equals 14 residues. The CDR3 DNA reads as TGTGCCAGCCGGGACGGGGGCCGCACAGATACGCAGTATTTT. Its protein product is CASRDGGRTDTQYF.

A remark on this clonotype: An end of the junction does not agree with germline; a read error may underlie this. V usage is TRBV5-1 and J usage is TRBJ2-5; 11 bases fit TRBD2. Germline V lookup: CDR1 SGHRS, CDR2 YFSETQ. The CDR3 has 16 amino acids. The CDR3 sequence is CASSLAGGRMKETQYF. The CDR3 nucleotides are TGTGCCAGCAGTTTAGCGGGGGGGCGGATGAAAGAGACCCAGTACTTC.

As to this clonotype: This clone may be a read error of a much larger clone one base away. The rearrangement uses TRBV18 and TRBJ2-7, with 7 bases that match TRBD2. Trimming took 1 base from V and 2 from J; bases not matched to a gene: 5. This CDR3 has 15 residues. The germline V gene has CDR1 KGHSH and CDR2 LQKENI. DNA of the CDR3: TGTGCCAGCTCACCACGGAATCGGGGGGCCTACGAGCAGTACTTC. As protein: CASSPRNRGAYEQYF.

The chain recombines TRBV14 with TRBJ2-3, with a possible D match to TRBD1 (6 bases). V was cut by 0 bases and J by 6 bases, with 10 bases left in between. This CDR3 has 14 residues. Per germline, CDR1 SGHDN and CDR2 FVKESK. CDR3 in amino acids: CASSQEQGLDTQYF. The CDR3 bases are TGTGCCAGCAGCCAAGAACAGGGTCTCGATACGCAGTATTTT.

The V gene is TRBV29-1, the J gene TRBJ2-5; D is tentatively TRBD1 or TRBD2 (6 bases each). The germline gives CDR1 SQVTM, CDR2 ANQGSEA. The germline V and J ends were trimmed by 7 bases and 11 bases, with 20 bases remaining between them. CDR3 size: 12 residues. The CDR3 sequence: CSGGAYNNEQYF. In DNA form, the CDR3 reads TGCAGCGGGGGGGCCTACAACAATGAGCAGTACTTC.

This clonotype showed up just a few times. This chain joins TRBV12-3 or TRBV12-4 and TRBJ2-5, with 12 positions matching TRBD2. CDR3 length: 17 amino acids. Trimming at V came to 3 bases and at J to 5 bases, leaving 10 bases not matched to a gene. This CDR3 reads CASSFRLAGGPRETQYF. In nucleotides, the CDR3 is TGTGCCAGCAGTTTTCGGCTAGCGGGAGGGCCACGGGAGACCCAGTACTTC.

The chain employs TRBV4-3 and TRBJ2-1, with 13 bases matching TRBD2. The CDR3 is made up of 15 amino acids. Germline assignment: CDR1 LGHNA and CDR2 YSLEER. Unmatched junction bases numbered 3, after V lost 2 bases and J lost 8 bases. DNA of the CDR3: TGCGCCAGCAGCCAAACTAGCGGGAGGGCGGATGAGCAGTTCTTC. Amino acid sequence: CASSQTSGRADEQFF.

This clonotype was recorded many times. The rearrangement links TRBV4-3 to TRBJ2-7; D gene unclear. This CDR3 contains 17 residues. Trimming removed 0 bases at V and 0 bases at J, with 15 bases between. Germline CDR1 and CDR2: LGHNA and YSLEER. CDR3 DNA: TGCGCCAGCAGCCAAGAGGTCGAGATTACGAGCTCCTACGAGCAGTACTTC. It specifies CASSQEVEITSSYEQYF.

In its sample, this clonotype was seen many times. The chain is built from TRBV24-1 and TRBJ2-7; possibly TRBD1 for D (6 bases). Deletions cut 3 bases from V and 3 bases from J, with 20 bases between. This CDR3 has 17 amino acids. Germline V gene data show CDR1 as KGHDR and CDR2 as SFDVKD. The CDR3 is CATSDLPTDRYYYEQYF. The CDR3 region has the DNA TGTGCCACCAGTGATCTACCGACGGACAGATATTACTACGAGCAGTACTTC.

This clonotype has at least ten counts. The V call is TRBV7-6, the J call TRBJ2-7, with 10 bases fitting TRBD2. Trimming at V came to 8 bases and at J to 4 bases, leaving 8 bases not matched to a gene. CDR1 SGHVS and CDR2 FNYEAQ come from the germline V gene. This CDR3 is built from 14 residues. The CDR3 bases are TGTGCCAGCCAGGGGTTAGCGGGAGGTTACGAGCAGTACTTC. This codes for CASQGLAGGYEQYF.

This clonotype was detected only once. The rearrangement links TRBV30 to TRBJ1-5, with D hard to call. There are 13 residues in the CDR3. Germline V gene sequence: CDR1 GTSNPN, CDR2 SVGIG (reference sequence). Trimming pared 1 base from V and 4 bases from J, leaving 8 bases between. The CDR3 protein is CAWSGQINQPQHF. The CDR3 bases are TGTGCCTGGAGTGGGCAGATTAATCAGCCCCAGCATTTT.

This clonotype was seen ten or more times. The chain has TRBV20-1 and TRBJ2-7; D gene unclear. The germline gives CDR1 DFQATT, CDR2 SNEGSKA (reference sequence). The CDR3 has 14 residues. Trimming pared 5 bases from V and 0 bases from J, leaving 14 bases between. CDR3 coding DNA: TGCAGTGCTGTCCCTCACGCTAGCTCCTACGAGCAGTACTTC. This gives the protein CSAVPHASSYEQYF.